This T cell receptor beta chain came from a study of T cells in Graves' hyperthyroidism and ophthalmopathy. Study findings and constraints: Before onset, by a median of approximately 6.2 months, the model predicted ophthalmopathy.

As for this clonotype: The antigen is undetermined.

Each diagnosis was grounded in clinical symptoms, serum thyroxine and TRAb, thyroid ultrasound, and orbital computed tomography. RNA transcripts provided the source from which TCR beta CDR3 regions were amplified. First-round RT-PCR targeting the TCR CDR3 was performed with the HTBI primer set. TCRdb re-called the multiplex PCR reads with MiXCR, one entry per CDR3 protein. This table holds roughly 800,000 distinct CDR3 sequences, 38% found once. V lost 5 bases and J 2 bases, leaving 12 bases between the germline ends. This CDR3 has 13 amino acids. Germline CDR1 and CDR2: DFQATT and SNEGSKA (reference sequence).

Sequencing was done on a sample of blood. The sequence came from a man aged 18 to 29 with Graves' hyperthyroidism. The chain joins TRBV20-1 to TRBJ2-5, with D possibly matching TRBD1 (6 bases). CDR3 sequence: CSAGRDIQETQYF. CDR3 DNA: TGCAGTGCTGGACGGGACATACAAGAGACCCAGTACTTC.